A selection of T cell receptor beta chains follows, all from one sample in a study of cytomegalovirus exposure and HLA in healthy donors. Repertoires were generated with immunoSEQ multiplex PCR, while TCRdb's copy carries only in-frame clones and drops some. Of about 180,000 clones in the sample, about 69% are singletons; the top ten hold 2% to 2.5%. Sample: PBMCs. The source is a human donor in good health. The CDR3 runs from the conserved cysteine through the conserved F or W. Each record gives: clone size, D gene, V gene, J gene, CDR3 protein, CDR3 DNA. D genes are given only for firm matches. Expanded clones get a size class; other rows say once, few or many, or leave the size out.

size: NA
D: NA
V: TRBV9
J: TRBJ2-7
CDR3: CASSVTRDTEQYF
DNA: TGTGCCAGCAGCGTTACCCGGGACACGGAGCAGTACTTC

size: NA
D: NA
V: TRBV5-8
J: TRBJ2-5
CDR3: CASSYIQETQYF
DNA: TGTGCCAGCAGTTACATTCAAGAGACCCAGTACTTC

size: once
D: TRBD1
V: TRBV6-6
J: TRBJ2-3
CDR3: CASGGTGGWYTQYF
DNA: TGTGCCAGCGGAGGGACAGGGGGCTGGTATACGCAGTATTTT

size: NA
D: TRBD1
V: TRBV27
J: TRBJ2-7
CDR3: CASSRDSPRREQYF
DNA: TGTGCCAGCAGTCGGGACAGCCCCCGGAGAGAGCAGTACTTC

size: NA
D: TRBD1
V: TRBV9
J: TRBJ2-1
CDR3: CASSPRDRSYNEQFF
DNA: TGTGCCAGCAGCCCAAGGGACAGATCCTACAATGAGCAGTTCTTC

size: NA
D: NA
V: TRBV4-1
J: TRBJ2-7
CDR3: CASSQAGAQYEQYF
DNA: TGCGCCAGCAGCCAAGCTGGGGCCCAATACGAGCAGTACTTC

size: NA
D: NA
V: TRBV7-2
J: TRBJ1-1
CDR3: CASRNRPNTEAFF
DNA: TGTGCCAGCAGGAACAGGCCGAACACTGAAGCTTTCTTT

size: NA
D: NA
V: TRBV11-3
J: TRBJ1-1
CDR3: CASSLGRANTEAFF
DNA: TGTGCCAGCAGCTTGGGCAGGGCGAACACTGAAGCTTTCTTT

size: once
D: NA
V: TRBV7-8
J: TRBJ1-1
CDR3: CASIGTRTEAFF
DNA: TGTGCCAGCATCGGGACACGCACTGAAGCTTTCTTT

size: NA
D: NA
V: TRBV30
J: TRBJ1-1
CDR3: CAWSAELTNTEAFF
DNA: TGTGCCTGGAGCGCGGAGTTGACGAACACTGAAGCTTTCTTT

size: NA
D: TRBD2
V: TRBV9
J: TRBJ2-7
CDR3: CASSAGLAGLYEQYF
DNA: TGTGCCAGCAGCGCCGGACTAGCGGGTCTTTACGAGCAGTACTTC

size: once
D: TRBD1
V: TRBV29-1
J: TRBJ2-7
CDR3: CSVDRQGSYEQYF
DNA: TGCAGCGTTGACAGACAGGGGTCCTACGAGCAGTACTTC

size: NA
D: TRBD1
V: TRBV9
J: TRBJ1-1
CDR3: CASSDRDSWTEAFF
DNA: TGTGCCAGCAGCGACCGGGACAGTTGGACTGAAGCTTTCTTT

size: NA
D: NA
V: TRBV6-6
J: TRBJ1-2
CDR3: CASSYSGPRESYGYTF
DNA: TGTGCCAGCAGTTACTCGGGACCCCGGGAGAGCTATGGCTACACCTTC

size: NA
D: NA
V: TRBV9
J: TRBJ2-2
CDR3: CASSLLGGGWNTGELFF
DNA: TGTGCCAGCAGCCTCCTGGGGGGGGGCTGGAACACCGGGGAGCTGTTTTTT

size: NA
D: TRBD1
V: TRBV6-5
J: TRBJ2-7
CDR3: CASSSRDSTYEQYF
DNA: TGTGCTAGCAGTTCCCGGGACAGCACCTACGAGCAGTACTTC

size: NA
D: NA
V: TRBV7-3
J: TRBJ2-2
CDR3: CASTLWGVGELFF
DNA: TGTGCCAGCACCCTGTGGGGCGTCGGGGAGCTGTTTTTT

size: NA
D: NA
V: TRBV7-9
J: TRBJ1-2
CDR3: CASSLRDTYGYTF
DNA: TGTGCCAGCAGCTTAAGGGACACATATGGCTACACCTTC

size: NA
D: TRBD1
V: TRBV5-4
J: TRBJ2-3
CDR3: CASSSGTGPSTDTQYF
DNA: TGTGCCAGCAGCTCAGGGACAGGCCCTAGCACAGATACGCAGTATTTT

size: NA
D: TRBD1
V: TRBV19
J: TRBJ1-1
CDR3: CASSYPGQGAEAFF
DNA: TGTGCCAGTAGCTATCCGGGACAGGGGGCTGAAGCTTTCTTT

size: NA
D: NA
V: TRBV30
J: TRBJ2-7
CDR3: CAWKGLKRREQYF
DNA: TGTGCCTGGAAGGGGCTGAAGCGTCGCGAGCAGTACTTC

size: NA
D: NA
V: TRBV10-2
J: TRBJ1-2
CDR3: CASGTPNYGYTF
DNA: TGCGCCAGTGGGACACCAAACTATGGCTACACCTTC